The text below deals with one T cell receptor (beta chain). This specimen belongs to a study of blood T cell repertoires in COVID-19. On the study more broadly: Acute and convalescent COVID-19 specimens originated in the United States, Italy and Spain.

V lost 2 bases to trimming and J lost 5 bases, with 12 bases between them. This CDR3 has 14 residues. Germline V CDR1 and CDR2: SGHRS, YFSETQ. Generated by immunoSEQ multiplex PCR, the TCRdb table keeps only in-frame clones and is missing some. Among approximately 230,000 clones listed, around 88% were seen once. The chain carries TRBV5-1 and TRBJ2-3; maybe TRBD1 (5 bases). The TCR was taken from a woman between 50 and 59 years old with acute COVID-19. Sequencing input: PBMCs or T cells enriched from blood (not recorded which). The CDR3 sequence: CASSLKQEIDTQYF. In DNA form, the CDR3 reads TGCGCCAGCAGCTTAAAACAGGAGATAGATACGCAGTATTTT.